The 11 T cell receptor beta chains given below trace back to one sample, sequenced in a study of blood T cell repertoires in COVID-19. Produced via immunoSEQ multiplex PCR; TCRdb's table is partial and in-frame only. The table lists about 360,000 clones, approximately 88% of them singletons. The sample consisted of PBMCs or T cells enriched from blood (not recorded which). The receptors derive from a woman aged 40 to 55 with acute COVID-19.

The chain carries TRBV6-1 and TRBJ1-2; D not certain. The V gene lost 0 bases and the J gene lost 0 bases, with 14 bases spanning the gap. Per germline, CDR1 MNHNS and CDR2 SASEGT. The CDR3 length is 17 residues. In DNA form, the CDR3 reads TGTGCCAGCAGTGAAGCGCTTCTGGTTCTAGCTAACTATGGCTACACCTTC. It yields the protein CASSEALLVLANYGYTF.

The chain joins TRBV30 to TRBJ1-1; a weak D match, TRBD1 (6 bases). Germline CDR1 reads GTSNPN; CDR2 reads SVGIG (reference sequence). The V gene lost 4 bases and the J gene lost 0 bases, with 15 bases spanning the gap. The CDR3 has 15 residues. CDR3 protein: CAWNGGRSMNTEAFF. DNA of the CDR3: TGTGCCTGGAATGGGGGCCGTTCCATGAACACTGAAGCTTTCTTT.

The CDR3 DNA reads as TGTGCCAGCAGCCCACGGACAGGCCCGCGAGGGACCTATAATTCACCCCTCCACTTT. Protein sequence: CASSPRTGPRGTYNSPLHF. This rearrangement joins TRBV5-6 to TRBJ1-6; 7 positions match TRBD1. The trim removed 4 bases at V and 2 bases at J, leaving 15 bases unmatched. CDR1 is SGHDT and CDR2 is YYEEEE in the germline V gene. There are 19 residues in the CDR3.

This clone has just a few counts. This chain joins TRBV2 and TRBJ1-2, with D tentatively TRBD1 (6 bases). Between the trimmed V and J ends, which lost 8 bases and 4 bases, there was a span of 14 bases. The germline V gene encodes CDR1 SNHLY and CDR2 FYNNEI. The CDR3 contains 13 residues. CDR3 coding DNA: TGTGCCAGCGGAGAGAGAGGGGGCTATGGCTACACCTTC. Translation: CASGERGGYGYTF.

This clone was recorded once. Mismatch with germline at one junction end may stem from a read error. The V gene is TRBV2, the J gene TRBJ1-1, with D hard to call. The CDR3 has 16 residues. Germline V CDR1 and CDR2: SNHLY, FYNNEI. The CDR3 here is CASRTYGISANTKAFF. For the CDR3, the DNA is TGTGCCAGCAGAACCTACGGCATCTCGGCGAACACTAAAGCTTTCTTT.

This rearrangement joins TRBV3-1 (or the pseudogene TRBV3-2) to TRBJ1-2; 7 bases line up with TRBD1. Germline V gives CDR1 LGHDT, CDR2 YNNKEL (reference sequence). This CDR3 comprises 13 residues. V shed 4 bases and J 4 bases; nucleotides not matched to a gene: 3. The CDR3 coding sequence is TGTGCCAGCAGCCCACAGGGGATCTATGGCTACACCTTC. Protein sequence: CASSPQGIYGYTF.

The chain has TRBV5-5 and TRBJ1-5, with D maybe TRBD1 (6 bases). Trimming removed 3 bases from V and 7 bases from J, with 14 bases in between. CDR1 and CDR2 from the germline V gene are SGHKS and YYEKEE (reference sequence). CDR3 size: 14 residues. CDR3 protein: CASSWAGGHQPQHF. The CDR3 bases are TGTGCCAGCAGCTGGGCGGGGGGGCACCAGCCCCAGCATTTT.

This chain uses TRBV7-9 with TRBJ1-5; maybe TRBD1 (6 bases). Trimming removed 1 base from V and 4 bases from J, with 14 bases in between. Germline CDR1 SEHNR, CDR2 FQNEAQ (reference sequence). The CDR3 extends over 16 amino acids. The CDR3 bases are TGTGCCAGCAGCTTAGGTTCAACAGGGTGGAATCAGCCCCAGCATTTT. This sequence encodes CASSLGSTGWNQPQHF.

The chain uses TRBV5-5 and TRBJ1-1, with TRBD1 as a possible D gene (6 bases). The CDR3 covers 13 residues. The germline gives CDR1 SGHKS, CDR2 YYEKEE (reference sequence). Trimming removed 2 bases at V and 4 bases at J, with 9 bases between. Here the CDR3 reads CASSFQGSTEAFF. CDR3 DNA: TGTGCCAGCAGCTTTCAGGGGTCCACTGAAGCTTTCTTT.

This chain uses TRBV21-1 with TRBJ2-1; the table's D call of TRBD1 was not tested on the DNA. TRBV21-1 is assigned pseudogene status. The CDR3 extends over 14 amino acids. In DNA form, the CDR3 reads TGTGCCAGCAGCCGGGACAGGCCCATCAATGAGCAGTTCTTC. Its translation is CASSRDRPINEQFF.

V usage is TRBV30 and J usage is TRBJ1-3; 9 positions match TRBD1. Looked up from germline, CDR1 is GTSNPN and CDR2 is SVGIG (reference sequence). The V segment lost 2 bases and the J segment 3 bases; nucleotides outside the gene matches: 5. The CDR3 consists of 15 residues. Here the CDR3 DNA reads TGTGCCTGGAGTTGGGGACAGGGTTATGGAAACACCATATATTTT. Translating gives CAWSWGQGYGNTIYF.